The clone carrying this T cell receptor (beta chain) was found a few times. No antigen is known for it. The table came from immunoSEQ multiplex PCR; TCRdb's copy has only in-frame clones and leaves some out. The table includes over a thousand clones, approximately 27% detected once. The sample belongs to a study of T cells in localized non-small cell lung cancer. V lost 6 bases to trimming and J lost 3 bases, with 18 bases between them. The germline gives CDR1 SGHNT, CDR2 YENEEA. CDR3 length equals 16 residues. Points from the study as a whole: Across samples, adjacent lung featured a median roughly 60 of the top 100 tumor clones. Uninvolved adjacent lung, not tumor, had the highest T cell clonality.

Neighbouring lung, lacking atypia, was collected no less than 2 cm away from the tumor margin. This receptor was obtained from a male donor older than 55 with stage II squamous cell lung carcinoma. V usage is TRBV11-3 and J usage is TRBJ2-1, with D tentatively TRBD1 (5 bases). The sample was normal lung tissue next to the tumor, taken before any cancer treatment. The chain's CDR3 is CASSADQGIYYNEQFF. The CDR3 region has the DNA TGTGCCAGCAGTGCAGATCAGGGTATTTACTACAATGAGCAGTTCTTC.